What follows are 32 T cell receptor beta chains derived from one specimen sequenced in a study of siplizumab effects on memory and regulatory T cells. Sequenced by immunoSEQ multiplex PCR; TCRdb stores in-frame clones only, minus some. The profile shows around 77,000 clones, roughly nine tenths of them singletons. Sequencing was performed on CD8+ T cells sorted from blood. The receptors derive from a human donor in good health.

The chain is built from TRBV7-9 and TRBJ2-7; TRBD1 might be the D (6 bases). V was clipped by 1 base and J by 3 bases, with 10 bases between them. This CDR3 is 14 amino acids long. The germline CDR1 and CDR2 sequences are SEHNR and FQNEAQ (reference sequence). CDR3 sequence: CASSLGSQGYEQYF. CDR3 DNA sequence: TGTGCCAGCAGCTTAGGGTCACAGGGCTACGAGCAGTACTTC.

CDR3 nucleotides: TGTGCCAGCAGCTTATTCTTGTATCATGAGCAGTTCTTC. This sequence encodes CASSLFLYHEQFF. The J gene is TRBJ2-1, the V gene TRBV7-9; D unresolved. The CDR3 sequence is 13 residues long. The germline V gene encodes CDR1 SEHNR and CDR2 FQNEAQ (reference sequence). V was trimmed by 2 bases and J by 8 bases, leaving 10 bases between them.

Worth noting for this clone: One end of the junction fails to match germline, which may point to a read error. The chain employs TRBV6-4 and TRBJ2-1; no reliable D call. This CDR3 has 8 residues. Germline values: CDR1 MRHNA, CDR2 SNTAGT. For the CDR3, the DNA is TGTGCCAGCAGTGAGATGCTCTTC. Amino acid sequence: CASSEMLF.

This clone came up once. This chain uses TRBV5-3 with TRBJ1-3, with a weak D call TRBD1 (6 bases). TRBV5-3 carries the ORF label, with uncertain function. Trimming took off 6 bases at V and 2 bases at J, with 12 bases between the two ends. The CDR3 extends over 14 amino acids. The DNA for the CDR3 is TGTGCCAGAATCACAGGGTTGGCTGGAAACACCATATATTTT. Amino acids: CARITGLAGNTIYF.

This chain links TRBV2 with TRBJ1-1; TRBD1 is a possible D gene (6 bases). Germline lookup yields CDR1 SNHLY and CDR2 FYNNEI. This CDR3 region has 14 residues. Deletions cut 6 bases from V and 2 bases from J, with 13 bases between. CDR3 sequence reads: CASSLTGANTEAFF. Written as DNA, the CDR3 is TGTGCCAGCAGCTTGACAGGAGCTAACACTGAAGCTTTCTTT.

In the case of this clone: The sample holds other DNA sequences that translate to the same CDR3. The CDR3 region is CASSLLGDTQYF. As DNA, the CDR3 is TGTGCCAGCAGTTTATTAGGGGATACGCAGTATTTT. The chain joins TRBV27 to TRBJ2-3; D not resolved. Between the trimmed V and J ends, which lost 1 base and 6 bases, there was a span of 5 bases. CDR1 is MNHEY and CDR2 is SMNVEV in the germline V gene (reference sequence). The CDR3 length is 12 residues.

The rearrangement uses TRBV11-2 and TRBJ2-7; D perhaps matches TRBD1 (6 bases). V gave up 3 bases and J gave up 5 bases, with 17 bases separating them. The CDR3 totals 15 residues. Germline lookup yields CDR1 SGHAT and CDR2 FQNNGV. The CDR3 DNA is TGTGCCAGCAGCTTGGGCGGCAGGGGTGGCGACGAGCAGTACTTC. It specifies CASSLGGRGGDEQYF.

The V gene is TRBV30, the J gene TRBJ2-1, with 7 bases that match TRBD2. The trim removed 4 bases at V and 6 bases at J, leaving 6 bases unmatched. This CDR3 region has 13 residues. CDR1 is GTSNPN and CDR2 is SVGIG in the germline V gene (reference sequence). The CDR3 sequence is CAWNPGGSNEQFF. CDR3 nucleotides: TGTGCCTGGAATCCGGGGGGTTCCAATGAGCAGTTCTTC.

The chain is built from TRBV21-1 and TRBJ1-5. TRBV21-1 is tagged as a pseudogene. CDR3 length equals 10 residues. The CDR3 nucleotides are TGTGCCAGCAGCATTCAGCCCCAGCATTTT. Amino acids: CASSIQPQHF.

The chain carries TRBV2 and TRBJ2-5; D possibly corresponds to TRBD1 (6 bases). The V end was cut by 10 bases, the J end by 1 base, with 10 bases between. The germline V gene encodes CDR1 SNHLY and CDR2 FYNNEI. The CDR3 is 12 residues long. CDR3 sequence: CANQGIQETQYF. CDR3 DNA: TGTGCCAACCAGGGGATCCAAGAGACCCAGTACTTC.

The chain has TRBV27 and TRBJ2-2; unclear D gene. CDR1 is MNHEY and CDR2 is SMNVEV in the germline V gene (reference sequence). The CDR3 consists of 15 residues. The V gene lost 3 bases and the J gene lost 2 bases, with 10 bases spanning the gap. CDR3: CASSFLGINTGELFF. As DNA, the CDR3 is TGTGCCAGCAGTTTTCTGGGGATAAACACCGGGGAGCTGTTTTTT.

V usage is TRBV29-1 and J usage is TRBJ2-7, with a weak D call TRBD2 (6 bases). CDR1 and CDR2 from the germline V gene are SQVTM and ANQGSEA. The CDR3 totals 13 residues. Trimming stripped 4 bases from V and 0 bases from J, with 10 bases between. The CDR3 region has the DNA TGCAGCGTTGTCCCGGGAGCCTCCTACGAGCAGTACTTC. Its translation: CSVVPGASYEQYF.

The J gene is TRBJ2-3, the V gene TRBV2; D might be TRBD1 (7 bases). The CDR3 contains 14 residues. The V gene's germline CDR1 is SNHLY and CDR2 FYNNEI. V dropped 6 bases and J dropped 0 bases, with 10 bases sitting between them. The CDR3 coding sequence is TGTGCCAGCAGCGGGGGACAGAGCACAGATACGCAGTATTTT. It encodes CASSGGQSTDTQYF.

This rearrangement joins TRBV28 to TRBJ2-1; weak D call: TRBD2 (6 bases). The CDR3 spans 16 residues. Germline CDR1 MDHEN, CDR2 SYDVKM. V was trimmed by 5 bases and J by 9 bases, leaving 23 bases between them. The CDR3 loop reads CASSPLDSGERSEQFF. The CDR3 DNA sequence: TGTGCCAGCAGTCCCCTTGATTCGGGAGAAAGGAGTGAGCAGTTCTTC.

This clone showed up just a few times. V usage is TRBV19 and J usage is TRBJ1-1; TRBD1 agrees at 9 bases. The V gene end was trimmed by 5 bases and the J gene end by 1 base; junction bases not matched to a gene: 2. This CDR3 region has 14 residues. Germline V gives CDR1 LNHDA, CDR2 SQIVND (reference sequence). DNA for the CDR3: TGTGCCAGTAGTTTGGGACAGGGGAACACTGAAGCTTTCTTT. Residues: CASSLGQGNTEAFF.

V gene TRBV19 combines with J gene TRBJ1-5; D is perhaps TRBD1 (6 bases). Germline CDR1 reads LNHDA; CDR2 reads SQIVND (reference sequence). Trimming pared 7 bases from V and 6 bases from J, leaving 13 bases between. The CDR3 is 13 amino acids. CDR3 sequence reads: CASTRGGAQPQHF. In DNA form, the CDR3 reads TGTGCCAGTACCCGGGGGGGGGCTCAGCCCCAGCATTTT.

The sample holds one count of this clone. The chain carries TRBV4-1 and TRBJ2-1; possibly TRBD1 for D (5 bases). V was trimmed by 4 bases and J by 5 bases, leaving 21 bases between them. Germline V gives CDR1 MGHRA, CDR2 YSYEKL. The CDR3 totals 17 residues. This chain's CDR3 is CASSPPIGDPFNNEQFF. The CDR3 coding sequence is TGCGCCAGCAGCCCGCCGATAGGGGATCCCTTTAACAATGAGCAGTTCTTC.

The CDR3 coding sequence is TGTGCCAGCAGCTTAGGGGGCCACGAGCAGTACTTC. Encoded protein: CASSLGGHEQYF. The chain uses TRBV7-6 and TRBJ2-7; maybe TRBD1 (5 bases). V lost 1 base, J lost 5 bases, and 6 bases lay in between. The CDR3 loop spans 12 amino acids. CDR1 is SGHVS, CDR2 FNYEAQ, per germline.

The rearrangement uses TRBV5-5 and TRBJ1-1; D call uncertain. Germline V CDR1 and CDR2: SGHKS, YYEKEE (reference sequence). With 4 bases removed from V and 5 bases from J, the gap between germline ends came to 12 bases. This CDR3 is 13 amino acids long. CDR3 bases: TGTGCCAGCAGCCGGAATATGAGAACTGAAGCTTTCTTT. Translation: CASSRNMRTEAFF.

V is TRBV9 and J is TRBJ2-1; D remains ambiguous. This CDR3 has 15 amino acids. The V gene lost 0 bases and the J gene lost 3 bases, with 10 bases spanning the gap. Germline V gene sequence: CDR1 SGDLS, CDR2 YYNGEE. CDR3 sequence reads: CASSVGFSSYNEQFF. The DNA of the CDR3 is TGTGCCAGCAGCGTAGGGTTCTCCAGCTACAATGAGCAGTTCTTC.

This sequence joins TRBV2 and TRBJ2-7; D gene uncertain. Trimming took 3 bases from V and 10 from J, leaving 7 bases between them. CDR1 is SNHLY and CDR2 is FYNNEI in the germline V gene. This CDR3 is 10 amino acids long. The CDR3 bases are TGTGCCAGCAGTGACGCGTCCCAGTACTTC. It yields the protein CASSDASQYF.

The chain carries TRBV2 and TRBJ1-6, with D possibly matching TRBD1 (6 bases). The CDR3 runs 15 residues. Germline CDR1 and CDR2: SNHLY and FYNNEI. V was cut by 1 base and J by 9 bases, with 13 bases left in between. The CDR3 loop is CASSEGTGSGSPLHF. As DNA, the CDR3 is TGTGCCAGCAGTGAAGGTACAGGGTCAGGTTCACCCCTCCACTTT.

A single count supports this clone. The chain links TRBV4-1 to TRBJ2-7; tentative D call: TRBD2 (5 bases). V lost 1 base to trimming and J lost 5 bases, with 9 bases between them. Germline CDR1 and CDR2: MGHRA and YSYEKL. The CDR3 spans 13 residues. In nucleotides, the CDR3 is TGCGCCAGCAGCCAAGGGGGAGTCAACGAGCAGTACTTC. Its translation is CASSQGGVNEQYF.

The chain has TRBV5-1 and TRBJ2-2, with 11 bases aligning to TRBD2. Looked up from germline, CDR1 is SGHRS and CDR2 is YFSETQ. V shed 3 bases and J 1 base; nucleotides not matched to a gene: 11. This CDR3 is 19 amino acids long. The CDR3 DNA is TGCGCCAGCAGCTCGCGGACTATACTAGCGGGAGAGAACACCGGGGAGCTGTTTTTT. This sequence encodes CASSSRTILAGENTGELFF.

This chain links TRBV6-1 with TRBJ2-3; D perhaps matches TRBD2 (6 bases). Trimming took off 0 bases at V and 6 bases at J, with 13 bases between the two ends. Germline CDR1 and CDR2: MNHNS and SASEGT. This CDR3 spans 15 amino acids. The CDR3 nucleotides read TGTGCCAGCAGTGAAGCGGGGCTAGCGATGGATACGCAGTATTTT. Protein sequence: CASSEAGLAMDTQYF.

The sample holds one count of this clone. The chain couples TRBV5-1 to TRBJ1-1; weak D call: TRBD1 (5 bases). The CDR3 runs to 13 residues. Per germline, CDR1 SGHRS and CDR2 YFSETQ. Deletions cut 4 bases from V and 6 bases from J, with 13 bases between. Here the CDR3 DNA reads TGCGCCAGCAGCCGTGGGACGGAACCTGAAGCTTTCTTT. This encodes CASSRGTEPEAFF.

A note on this clone: A junction end diverges from the germline sequence, so it may reflect a read error. V is TRBV5-6 and J is TRBJ2-7; TRBD1 matches 10 bases. The CDR3 runs to 11 residues. Germline CDR1 is SGHDT and CDR2 is YYEEEE. CDR3 loop: CASKLGTGENF. The CDR3, as DNA: TGTGCCAGCAAATTGGGGACAGGGGAGAACTTC.

CDR3 nucleotides: TGTGCCAGCAGCTCGACAGGGGGCCTCGCAGATACGCAGTATTTT. This encodes CASSSTGGLADTQYF. The chain employs TRBV4-2 and TRBJ2-3, with 10 nucleotides matching TRBD1. Germline CDR1 is LGHNA and CDR2 is YNFKEQ. The CDR3 extends over 15 amino acids. Germline trimming cut 5 bases from V and 4 bases from J; bases unmatched to any gene: 6.

V gene TRBV19 combines with J gene TRBJ1-2; D is possibly TRBD1 (5 bases). Germline V gene sequence: CDR1 LNHDA, CDR2 SQIVND (reference sequence). V was clipped by 5 bases and J by 6 bases, with 16 bases between them. The CDR3 is 14 residues long. In DNA, the CDR3 is TGTGCCAGTAGTTACGGGACGTGGGGAGATGGCTACACCTTC. It codes for CASSYGTWGDGYTF.

In this sample, this clone turned up a few times. The J gene is TRBJ1-5, the V gene TRBV18, with TRBD1 as a possible D gene (6 bases). Trimming removed 1 base at V and 3 bases at J, with 13 bases between. This CDR3 comprises 16 residues. Germline V CDR1 and CDR2: KGHSH, LQKENI. The CDR3 bases are TGTGCCAGCTCACCACTCGGCTTGGGGGCCAATCAGCCCCAGCATTTT. Its protein product is CASSPLGLGANQPQHF.

The CDR3 spells CASSLAVGYQPQHF. The CDR3 DNA is TGTGCCAGCAGCTTAGCGGTGGGATATCAGCCCCAGCATTTT. The chain links TRBV7-6 to TRBJ1-5; D is unresolved. Trimming removed 0 bases from V and 5 bases from J, with 8 bases in between. Germline V gene lookup returns CDR1 SGHVS and CDR2 FNYEAQ. The CDR3 is 14 amino acids.

The rearrangement uses TRBV30 and TRBJ1-5; TRBD1 aligns across 9 bases. Germline V gives CDR1 GTSNPN, CDR2 SVGIG (reference sequence). This CDR3 has 15 amino acids. Trimming cost V 3 bases and J 6 bases; bases outside gene matches: 9. The CDR3 nucleotides read TGTGCCTGGAGCTCCGGGACAGGGTATATTCAGCCCCAGCATTTT. It is translated as CAWSSGTGYIQPQHF. The full variable domain, its missing parts supplied by reference TRBV30 and TRBJ1-5, is SQTIHQWPATLVQPVGSPLSLECTVEGTSNPNLYWYRQAAGRGLQLLFYSVGIGQISSEVPQNLSASRPQDRQFILSSKKLLLSDSGFYLCAWSSGTGYIQPQHFGDGTRLSIL.